Below, one T cell receptor beta chain is given with its context. This entry belongs to a study of blood T cell repertoires in COVID-19. Across the study: Italy, Spain and the United States were the sources of the convalescent and acute COVID-19 samples. The cDNA or gDNA used as material had been derived from T cells, B-cell-depleted T cells, or PBMCs.

CDR1 MDHEN and CDR2 SYDVKM come from the germline V gene. This CDR3 comprises 16 residues. Trimming cost V 2 bases and J 4 bases; bases outside gene matches: 9. Authors' methods: Cell counts per sample came from amplifying reference gene primers. Assay: immunoSEQ multiplex PCR; the TCRdb copy retains only in-frame clones and omits some. The V and J calls and the clone size are those of that table, but D and trimming were determined from the DNA. Of 57,000 or so clones listed, approximately 80% are singletons. Sequenced material: peripheral blood. The chain joins TRBV28 to TRBJ2-5, with TRBD1 matching over 8 bases. This receptor was obtained from a man aged 60-69 years with acute or convalescent COVID-19. CDR3 amino acids: CASSLMKETGAETQYF. CDR3 DNA: TGTGCCAGCAGTTTAATGAAGGAGACAGGGGCAGAGACCCAGTACTTC.